This T cell receptor (beta chain) was observed in a study of radiotherapy plus CTLA-4 blockade in lung cancer. This clone was picked up a small number of times. At one boundary the junction diverges from the germline segment, which might be a read error. Some clones are missing from TCRdb's copy, which holds only in-frame ones; the method was immunoSEQ multiplex PCR. The table records 30,000 to 40,000 clones, around 70% of them present only once. The sequence was collected from a human donor with non-small cell lung cancer whose response to radiotherapy plus ipilimumab could not be evaluated. The input for sequencing was peripheral blood, taken from a patient treated with radiotherapy plus ipilimumab.

Here the CDR3 reads CASSRQGINEKLFF. CDR3 DNA: TGCGCCAGCAGCCGACAGGGGATTAATGAAAAACTGTTTTTT. The chain has TRBV5-4 and TRBJ1-4, with TRBD1 identical over 8 bases. Looked up from germline, CDR1 is SGHNT and CDR2 is YYREEE (reference sequence). This CDR3 comprises 14 residues. Using reference TRBV5-4 and TRBJ1-4 for the parts outside the CDR3, the full variable domain is ETGVTQSPTHLIKTRGQQVTLRCSSQSGHNTVSWYQQALGQGPQFIFQYYREEENGRGNFPPRFSGLQFPNYSSELNVNALELDDSALYLCASSRQGINEKLFFGSGTQLSVL.